A single T cell receptor (beta chain) is shown here with its context. Its antigen is as yet unknown. The source of the sample is a study of CD39 and CD103 CD8 tumor-infiltrating T cells. DNA input per subset was roughly 8,500 to 110,000 sorted cells. Clones were read by immunoSEQ multiplex PCR, and TCRdb kept only the in-frame ones, dropping some. The sample holds approximately 17,000 clones, approximately 90% seen once. Trimming removed 0 bases from V and 2 bases from J; junction bases left unmatched: 4. Per the germline V gene, CDR1 is LGHNA and CDR2 is YNFKEQ. This CDR3 contains 15 residues. Overall study results and limits: DN TIL clonotypes largely overlapped peripheral memory CD8 repertoires, unlike DP.

Sequenced input: CD8+ T cells sorted from blood. Subset given: total memory CD8 T cells (CD45RA-CCR7+/-) from blood or uninvolved lymph node. The sequence was obtained from a human donor with head and neck squamous cell carcinoma. The chain couples TRBV4-2 to TRBJ2-7, with 7 bases lining up with TRBD2. For the CDR3, the DNA is TGTGCCAGCAGCCAAGAGTTCCGGGGGGCCTACGAGCAGTACTTC. It translates to CASSQEFRGAYEQYF.